Listed here is a single T cell receptor beta chain. The data originate from a study of cytomegalovirus exposure and HLA in healthy donors. CDR1 LNHNV and CDR2 YYDKDF come from the germline V gene (reference sequence). The ends lost 3 bases at V and 1 base at J; junction bases unmatched: 7. CDR3 size: 16 residues. Donors had nominal health at sampling but likely had unrecorded immune exposures. The study ran its PCR with 60 Vbeta and 13 Jbeta primers. Sequencing used immunoSEQ multiplex PCR; TCRdb keeps in-frame clones, though not all of them. The sample has 220,000 or so clones, approximately 85% seen once.

This chain uses TRBV15 with TRBJ1-1, with 8 bases fitting TRBD1. Material: PBMCs. The sequence was collected from a woman aged 40 to 50 in good health and CMV-seronegative. The CDR3: CATSRGPGTGNTEAFF. The CDR3 bases are TGTGCCACCAGCAGGGGACCCGGGACAGGGAACACTGAAGCTTTCTTT.